A single sample is the source of the 32 T cell receptor beta chains below, sequenced in a study of control samples from healthy donors and cancer patients. Sequencing used immunoSEQ multiplex PCR; TCRdb keeps in-frame clones, though not all of them. The table records 68,000 or so clones, more than 80% of them present only once. Sequencing input: blood. The receptors were gathered from a man between 60 and 70 years old in good health.

The V gene is TRBV2, the J gene TRBJ2-3; 7 bases fit TRBD2. V lost 8 bases, J lost 1 base, and 3 bases stayed unmatched. The germline V gene encodes CDR1 SNHLY and CDR2 FYNNEI. This CDR3 spans 13 amino acids. CDR3 sequence: CASGLGGTDTQYF. The CDR3 DNA reads TGTGCCAGCGGACTAGGGGGCACAGATACGCAGTATTTT. Full variable domain (remainder filled in from reference TRBV2 and TRBJ2-3): EPEVTQTPSHQVTQMGQEVILRCVPISNHLYFYWYRQILGQKVEFLVSFYNNEISEKSEIFDDQFSVERPDGSNFTLKIRSTKLEDSAMYFCASGLGGTDTQYFGPGTRLTVL.

This chain links TRBV9 with TRBJ2-1; D is possibly TRBD2 (6 bases). Looked up from germline, CDR1 is SGDLS and CDR2 is YYNGEE. The CDR3 is made up of 15 amino acids. Trimming shortened V by 2 bases and J by 4 bases, and 13 bases separated the two germline ends. The CDR3 DNA reads as TGTGCCAGCAGCGTTGCTAGCGCGACATACAATGAGCAGTTCTTC. Translation gives CASSVASATYNEQFF. The full variable domain, its missing parts supplied by reference TRBV9 and TRBJ2-1, is DSGVTQTPKHLITATGQRVTLRCSPRSGDLSVYWYQQSLDQGLQFLIQYYNGEERAKGNILERFSAQQFPDLHSELNLSSLELGDSALYFCASSVASATYNEQFFGPGTRLTVL.

The chain links TRBV6-2 or TRBV6-3 to TRBJ2-3, with TRBD2 matching over 10 bases. This CDR3 region has 18 residues. Germline CDR1 is MNHEY and CDR2 is SVGEGT. V trimming: 5 bases; J trimming: 3 bases; junction bases outside the gene matches: 14. CDR3: CASSTRLAGPTRTDTQYF. CDR3 DNA sequence: TGTGCCAGCAGTACAAGACTAGCGGGCCCGACAAGGACAGATACGCAGTATTTT.

The chain joins TRBV6-2 or TRBV6-3 to TRBJ2-1; TRBD2 aligns across 13 bases. The V gene's germline CDR1 is MNHEY and CDR2 SVGEGT. This CDR3 has 16 amino acids. With 6 bases clipped from V and 10 bases from J, the junction kept 12 bases outside the gene matches. This CDR3 is CASSPRGLAGVIEQFF. CDR3 bases: TGTGCCAGCAGCCCCAGAGGACTAGCGGGAGTCATCGAGCAGTTCTTC.

This rearrangement joins TRBV9 to TRBJ2-2; a possible D gene is TRBD2 (6 bases). Germline CDR1 is SGDLS and CDR2 is YYNGEE. The length of the CDR3 is 16 residues. The germline V and J ends were trimmed by 0 bases and 2 bases, with 11 bases remaining between them. The CDR3 sequence is CASSVAGRGNTGELFF. As DNA, the CDR3 is TGTGCCAGCAGCGTAGCCGGGCGGGGCAACACCGGGGAGCTGTTTTTT.

CDR3 sequence: CASSGEDRGLNYGYTF. As DNA, the CDR3 is TGTGCCAGCTCTGGGGAAGACAGGGGACTCAACTATGGCTACACCTTC. The chain couples TRBV18 to TRBJ1-2; 8 bases are shared with TRBD1. The CDR3 sequence is 16 residues long. V shed 6 bases, J shed 2 bases, and the junction held 11 bases outside the gene matches. Germline V lookup: CDR1 KGHSH, CDR2 LQKENI.

The rearrangement joins TRBV19 to TRBJ1-2, with D maybe TRBD1 (6 bases). Germline V gives CDR1 LNHDA, CDR2 SQIVND (reference sequence). The germline V and J ends were trimmed by 4 bases and 5 bases, with 14 bases remaining between them. The CDR3 is 14 residues long. CDR3 sequence reads: CASSRSQGRYGYTF. The CDR3 bases are TGTGCCAGTAGTAGGTCACAGGGTCGGTATGGCTACACCTTC.

This chain uses TRBV19 with TRBJ2-2; 14 bases align to TRBD2. With 5 bases clipped from V and 4 bases from J, the junction kept 6 bases outside the gene matches. In germline, CDR1 is LNHDA, CDR2 SQIVND (reference sequence). The CDR3 contains 17 residues. This CDR3 is CASSQGLAGVSTGELFF. CDR3 in DNA: TGTGCCAGTAGTCAGGGACTAGCGGGAGTTAGCACCGGGGAGCTGTTTTTT.

The chain couples TRBV19 to TRBJ2-1; no definite D call. The germline gives CDR1 LNHDA, CDR2 SQIVND (reference sequence). V was shortened by 5 bases and J by 2 bases, with 19 bases between the two germline ends. This CDR3 is built from 17 residues. The CDR3 is CASSPHLGGIAYNEQFF. CDR3 sequence (DNA): TGTGCCAGTAGTCCCCACCTCGGTGGGATCGCCTACAATGAGCAGTTCTTC.

In DNA, the CDR3 is TGTGCCAGCAGCAGCCGACAGGGGTCTGAAGCTTTCTTT. Translating it yields CASSSRQGSEAFF. This chain uses TRBV7-7 with TRBJ1-1, with TRBD1 matching over 8 bases. Germline values: CDR1 SSHAT, CDR2 FNYEAQ (reference sequence). The CDR3 is 13 amino acids. The V and J ends lost 5 bases and 6 bases, in that order; junction bases with no gene match: 5.

This clone is deemed medium-sized. The V and J genes are TRBV6-2 or TRBV6-3 and TRBJ1-5, with 7 nucleotides matching TRBD1. CDR3 length: 15 residues. Germline CDR1 and CDR2: MNHEY and SVGEGT. Trimming removed 6 bases from V and 2 bases from J; junction bases left unmatched: 7. The CDR3 here is CASRPTGVGNQPQHF. As DNA, the CDR3 is TGTGCCAGCAGACCTACAGGGGTGGGCAATCAGCCCCAGCATTTT.

The chain uses TRBV29-1 and TRBJ2-3, with TRBD2 identical over 7 bases. V shed 4 bases, J shed 2 bases, and the junction held 6 bases outside the gene matches. Germline V gene data show CDR1 as SQVTM and CDR2 as ANQGSEA. CDR3 size: 14 residues. This chain's CDR3 is CSVGGSVITDTQYF. The CDR3 bases are TGCAGCGTTGGCGGGAGTGTAATCACAGATACGCAGTATTTT.

This chain uses TRBV7-2 with TRBJ1-6; 7 nucleotides align to TRBD1. V shed 6 bases and J 10 bases; nucleotides not matched to a gene: 12. Germline V lookup: CDR1 SGHTA, CDR2 FQGNSA. The length of the CDR3 is 15 residues. Here the CDR3 reads CASSQDRAVGSPLHF. CDR3 coding DNA: TGTGCCAGCAGTCAAGACAGGGCAGTAGGATCACCCCTCCACTTT.

The genes are TRBV28 and TRBJ1-2; no firm D call. V was trimmed by 1 base and J by 8 bases, leaving 11 bases between them. Looked up from germline, CDR1 is MDHEN and CDR2 is SYDVKM. The CDR3 sequence is 13 residues long. The CDR3 here is CASSLSPWKGYTF. The CDR3 DNA reads TGTGCCAGCAGTTTATCCCCCTGGAAAGGCTACACCTTC.

The rearrangement joins TRBV5-3 to TRBJ2-1, with 8 bases lining up with TRBD1. TRBV5-3 has ORF status, its function being uncertain. V trimming: 4 bases; J trimming: 1 base; junction bases outside the gene matches: 4. This CDR3 contains 15 residues. This chain's CDR3 is CARSIRGQSYNEQFF. In DNA, the CDR3 is TGTGCCAGAAGCATCAGGGGGCAATCCTACAATGAGCAGTTCTTC.

This rearrangement joins TRBV6-5 to TRBJ2-3; TRBD1 is a possible D gene (5 bases). The germline V and J ends were trimmed by 5 bases and 1 base, with 7 bases remaining between them. There are 13 residues in the CDR3. Germline CDR1 and CDR2: MNHEY and SVGAGI. The CDR3 DNA sequence: TGTGCCAGCAGTCTACAGGGCACAGATACGCAGTATTTT. This gives the protein CASSLQGTDTQYF.

This chain uses TRBV30 with TRBJ2-7; D is possibly TRBD2 (6 bases). Germline V gene sequence: CDR1 GTSNPN, CDR2 SVGIG (reference sequence). The V gene lost 2 bases and the J gene lost 12 bases, with 17 bases spanning the gap. The CDR3 runs to 12 residues. CDR3 sequence: CAWSSVRGAPYF. DNA of the CDR3: TGTGCCTGGAGTTCGGTGCGGGGCGCCCCGTACTTC.

This clone was picked up a small number of times. Other nucleotide sequences in the sample specify the same CDR3. This sequence joins TRBV6-1 and TRBJ2-7; 9 nucleotides match TRBD2. J was trimmed by 2 bases and V by 1 base; bases with no gene match: 3. The germline V gene encodes CDR1 MNHNS and CDR2 SASEGT. This CDR3 comprises 15 residues. CDR3 sequence: CASSEGGLAPYEQYF. The CDR3 nucleotides read TGTGCCAGCAGTGAAGGGGGACTAGCCCCCTACGAGCAGTACTTC.

The chain employs TRBV29-1 and TRBJ2-1; D is unresolved. V lost 4 bases and J lost 0, with 16 bases in between. Germline CDR1 SQVTM, CDR2 ANQGSEA. The CDR3 sequence is 16 residues long. Here the CDR3 DNA reads TGCAGCGTTGGGGCCCTCGCCCGAAGCTCCTACAATGAGCAGTTCTTC. Translating it yields CSVGALARSSYNEQFF.

The chain uses TRBV5-1 and TRBJ2-7; possible D gene TRBD1, 5 bases. Between the trimmed V and J ends, which lost 0 bases and 2 bases, there was a span of 9 bases. Per the germline V gene, CDR1 is SGHRS and CDR2 is YFSETQ. The CDR3 loop spans 14 amino acids. DNA for the CDR3: TGCGCCAGCAGCTTGGCACAGGCGCCCTACGAGCAGTACTTC. This codes for CASSLAQAPYEQYF.

The chain links TRBV11-2 to TRBJ2-3, with D unclear. Trimming pared 5 bases from V and 4 bases from J, leaving 10 bases between. Germline assignment: CDR1 SGHAT and CDR2 FQNNGV. This CDR3 has 13 residues. The CDR3 loop is CASSLGAADTQYF. In DNA form, the CDR3 reads TGTGCCAGCAGCCTCGGAGCTGCAGATACGCAGTATTTT.

This chain connects TRBV19 to TRBJ1-4; D gene uncertain. V was pared by 5 bases and J by 5 bases, with 12 bases between. The V gene's germline CDR1 is LNHDA and CDR2 SQIVND (reference sequence). The CDR3 spans 14 residues. CDR3 residues: CASSRLGSNEKLFF. The CDR3 DNA follows: TGTGCCAGTAGTCGCTTGGGAAGCAATGAAAAACTGTTTTTT.

Notes on this clone: Other DNA sequences in this sample translate to the same CDR3. The V gene is TRBV18, the J gene TRBJ2-3; D ambiguous. The length of the CDR3 is 12 residues. V was clipped by 2 bases and J by 2 bases, with 2 bases between them. Germline V lookup: CDR1 KGHSH, CDR2 LQKENI. CDR3 sequence reads: CASSPNTDTQYF. In nucleotides, the CDR3 is TGTGCCAGCTCACCAAACACAGATACGCAGTATTTT.

This rearrangement joins TRBV30 to TRBJ1-5, with D possibly matching TRBD1 (6 bases). Germline lookup yields CDR1 GTSNPN and CDR2 SVGIG (reference sequence). This CDR3 has 15 amino acids. Trimming left V 8 bases short and J 1 base short, with 18 bases between. The chain's CDR3 is CAVSLGGASNQPQHF. CDR3 sequence (DNA): TGTGCCGTCTCCTTGGGGGGGGCAAGCAATCAGCCCCAGCATTTT.

The CDR3 loop reads CASSLYLDNEQFF. CDR3 nucleotides: TGTGCCAGCAGCTTATATCTAGACAATGAGCAGTTCTTC. The rearrangement links TRBV7-9 to TRBJ2-1; no clear D gene. V was trimmed by 2 bases and J by 5 bases, leaving 7 bases between them. Germline V CDR1 and CDR2: SEHNR, FQNEAQ (reference sequence). The CDR3 loop spans 13 amino acids.

This clone has a handful of counts. J is TRBJ1-6 and V is TRBV5-1; 10 bases fit TRBD1. The V segment lost 4 bases and the J segment 9 bases; nucleotides outside the gene matches: 7. The CDR3 is 15 amino acids. From germline, CDR1 is SGHRS and CDR2 YFSETQ. The CDR3 region is CASSPQRDRGSPLHF. The CDR3 DNA reads TGCGCCAGCAGCCCTCAGCGGGACAGGGGTTCACCCCTCCACTTT.

The chain links TRBV9 to TRBJ2-3, with D hard to call. Per the germline V gene, CDR1 is SGDLS and CDR2 is YYNGEE. This CDR3 comprises 17 residues. The germline V and J ends were trimmed by 6 bases and 0 bases, with 20 bases remaining between them. In DNA form, the CDR3 reads TGTGCCAGCAACCCCTCTGGTCTAGTTCCTAGCACAGATACGCAGTATTTT. Residues: CASNPSGLVPSTDTQYF. Full variable domain (remainder filled in from reference TRBV9 and TRBJ2-3): DSGVTQTPKHLITATGQRVTLRCSPRSGDLSVYWYQQSLDQGLQFLIQYYNGEERAKGNILERFSAQQFPDLHSELNLSSLELGDSALYFCASNPSGLVPSTDTQYFGPGTRLTVL.

The V gene is TRBV11-2, the J gene TRBJ2-5; TRBD2 matches 7 bases. V gave up 5 bases and J gave up 2 bases; unmatched junction bases: 17. The CDR3 contains 18 residues. Germline V gene lookup returns CDR1 SGHAT and CDR2 FQNNGV. For the CDR3, the DNA is TGTGCCAGCAGCGTCAGACGCCTCGGACCAGCGGGACAAGAGACCCAGTACTTC. Residues: CASSVRRLGPAGQETQYF.

Only a few counts were recorded for this clone. The chain is built from TRBV7-2 and TRBJ2-5, with TRBD2 as a possible D gene (6 bases). Between the trimmed V and J ends, which lost 1 base and 13 bases, there was a span of 22 bases. CDR1 and CDR2 (germline): SGHTA, FQGNSA. The CDR3 has 15 amino acids. The DNA of the CDR3 is TGTGCCAGCAGCTTAGAGGTAGCGGAATCGACCGGGGGGTACTTC. Translation gives CASSLEVAESTGGYF.

This clone was seen a few times. The chain couples TRBV7-2 to TRBJ1-4; 7 positions match TRBD1. The V gene's germline CDR1 is SGHTA and CDR2 FQGNSA. The V and J ends lost 5 bases and 7 bases, in that order; junction bases with no gene match: 13. The CDR3 is 16 amino acids. CDR3 residues: CASSGRQGRGIEKLFF. The DNA of the CDR3 is TGTGCCAGCAGCGGACGACAGGGAAGGGGTATTGAAAAACTGTTTTTT.

CDR3 in DNA: TGTGCCAGCAGCCCCCGGAGGGATTCACCCCTCCACTTT. Protein product: CASSPRRDSPLHF. The J gene is TRBJ1-6, the V gene TRBV13, with D hard to call. CDR3 length: 13 residues. Germline V gene lookup returns CDR1 PRHDT and CDR2 FYEKMQ (reference sequence). Trimming removed 5 bases from V and 8 bases from J, with 10 bases in between. The entire variable domain, with the rest obtained from reference TRBV13 and TRBJ1-6, is as follows: AAGVIQSPRHLIKEKRETATLKCYPIPRHDTVYWYQQGPGQDPQFLISFYEKMQSDKGSIPDRFSAQQFSDYHSELNMSSLELGDSALYFCASSPRRDSPLHFGNGTRLTVT.

CDR3 in amino acids: CASSSMWGGNEKLFF. Here the CDR3 DNA reads TGTGCCAGCAGCTCAATGTGGGGAGGTAATGAAAAACTGTTTTTT. The V and J genes are TRBV5-5 and TRBJ1-4; D remains ambiguous. Germline CDR1 is SGHKS and CDR2 is YYEKEE (reference sequence). CDR3 length: 15 residues. V was shortened by 3 bases and J by 4 bases, with 13 bases between the two germline ends.